Below, 18 T cell receptor beta chains from the same sample are listed, as sequenced in a study of response to subunit inactivated influenza vaccine. TCRdb ran MiXCR on the RT-PCR reads and lists one entry per CDR3 protein. The sample lists 400,000 to 650,000 distinct CDR3 sequences, under 8.5% seen once, with approximately 14% in the top ten. The input for sequencing was PBMCs from blood, taken around 25 months after vaccination. The receptors come from a man aged 50 to 69 who received an inactivated influenza vaccine.

This clonotype appeared a few times. The rearrangement joins TRBV7-9 to TRBJ1-1, with D perhaps TRBD1 (6 bases). CDR3 length equals 17 residues. V was shortened by 5 bases and J by 0 bases, with 19 bases between the two germline ends. Germline values: CDR1 SEHNR, CDR2 FQNEAQ (reference sequence). CDR3 coding DNA: TGTGCCAGCAGCGCATATTTAATAACAGGGTTGAACACTGAAGCTTTCTTT. Amino acids: CASSAYLITGLNTEAFF.

The rearrangement links TRBV27 to TRBJ2-2; the D is unclear. This CDR3 comprises 12 residues. Germline V gene data show CDR1 as MNHEY and CDR2 as SMNVEV (reference sequence). V gave up 3 bases and J gave up 5 bases, with 4 bases separating them. CDR3 nucleotide sequence: TGTGCCAGCAGTTTTCCGACCGGGGAGCTGTTTTTT. The encoded protein is CASSFPTGELFF.

This clonotype was picked up many times. The chain links TRBV27 to TRBJ2-2; 9 positions match TRBD1. Germline-derived CDR1 and CDR2 are MNHEY and SMNVEV (reference sequence). J lost 7 bases, V lost 6 bases, and 6 bases had no gene match. The CDR3 is 14 residues long. CDR3 nucleotide sequence: TGTGCCAGCAGGGGACAGGGAAGGATCGGGGAGCTGTTTTTT. Translated, it gives CASRGQGRIGELFF.

This clonotype was observed many times. The rearrangement joins TRBV5-6 to TRBJ2-3; tentatively, D is TRBD1 or TRBD2 (5 bases each). Germline CDR1 and CDR2: SGHDT and YYEEEE. The CDR3 totals 12 residues. The V gene lost 3 bases and the J gene lost 15 bases, with 17 bases spanning the gap. Here the CDR3 reads CASSSRGSRVYF. The CDR3 nucleotides read TGTGCCAGCAGCTCGAGGGGTAGTCGGGTTTATTTT.

This clonotype was seen ten or more times. The chain couples TRBV4-1 to TRBJ2-4; D ambiguous. Germline values: CDR1 MGHRA, CDR2 YSYEKL. This CDR3 has 14 amino acids. Trimming removed 3 bases from V and 5 bases from J, with 11 bases in between. As DNA, the CDR3 is TGCGCCAGCAGCCAGACCAACAGCGAAAACATTCAGTACTTC. It codes for CASSQTNSENIQYF.

This clonotype was detected many times. The chain employs TRBV5-1 and TRBJ2-1; possibly TRBD1 for D (5 bases). This CDR3 has 12 amino acids. V was pared by 5 bases and J by 9 bases, with 12 bases between. Per germline, CDR1 SGHRS and CDR2 YFSETQ. This chain's CDR3 is CASRLGRGEQFF. CDR3 nucleotides: TGCGCCAGCAGACTGGGAAGGGGTGAGCAGTTCTTC.

This clonotype was seen a handful of times. The chain has TRBV12-3 or TRBV12-4 and TRBJ1-3, with no clear D. V dropped 3 bases and J dropped 3 bases, with 15 bases sitting between them. The CDR3 has 16 residues. The CDR3 nucleotides are TGTGCCAGCAGTTTGGGTCGCTTTGGGCGTGGAAACACCATATATTTT. Its translation: CASSLGRFGRGNTIYF.

This clonotype has a count of ten or more. The chain joins TRBV4-2 to TRBJ2-1; 7 bases are a match to TRBD2. CDR1 is LGHNA and CDR2 is YNFKEQ in the germline V gene. Unmatched junction bases numbered 12, after V lost 6 bases and J lost 7 bases. The CDR3 totals 15 residues. The CDR3 reads CASSRRGDLMNEQFF. The CDR3 DNA reads TGTGCCAGCAGTCGCCGGGGGGACTTGATGAATGAGCAGTTCTTC.

This clonotype has just a few counts. The genes are TRBV6-1 and TRBJ2-3, with D unresolved. The germline CDR1 and CDR2 sequences are MNHNS and SASEGT. Between the trimmed V and J ends, which lost 4 bases and 3 bases, there was a span of 14 bases. This CDR3 is 15 amino acids long. The CDR3 reads CASSAVRADTDTQYF. CDR3 in DNA: TGTGCCAGCAGTGCCGTAAGGGCTGATACAGATACGCAGTATTTT.

The V and J genes are TRBV5-1 and TRBJ1-1; possibly TRBD1 for D (5 bases). This CDR3 comprises 14 residues. Germline CDR1 reads SGHRS; CDR2 reads YFSETQ. The germline V and J ends were trimmed by 7 bases and 1 base, with 14 bases remaining between them. The CDR3 loop is CASLRGSSNTEAFF. The CDR3 DNA sequence: TGCGCCAGCCTACGGGGGTCATCGAACACTGAAGCTTTCTTT. Combining the CDR3 with reference TRBV5-1 and TRBJ1-1 gives the whole variable domain KAGVTQTPRYLIKTRGQQVTLSCSPISGHRSVSWYQQTPGQGLQFLFEYFSETQRNKGNFPGRFSGRQFSNSRSEMNVSTLELGDSALYLCASLRGSSNTEAFFGQGTRLTVV.

This clonotype appeared a few times. This sequence joins TRBV6-6 and TRBJ2-7, with 7 bases identical to TRBD2. With V trimmed by 8 bases and J by 4 bases, 8 bases remained unmatched. Germline CDR1 and CDR2: MNHNY and SVGAGI (reference sequence). The CDR3 is 13 amino acids. The chain's CDR3 is CASLLRGGYEQYF. DNA of the CDR3: TGTGCCAGCCTATTGCGGGGAGGGTACGAGCAGTACTTC.

At least ten counts were recorded for this clonotype. The chain carries TRBV5-1 and TRBJ1-1; 8 nucleotides agree with TRBD1. Germline V lookup: CDR1 SGHRS, CDR2 YFSETQ. Losses at the gene ends were 4 bases for V and 7 bases for J; bases not matched to a gene: 3. This CDR3 has 12 residues. CDR3 nucleotides: TGCGCCAGCAGCATCGGACAGGGTGAAGCTTTCTTT. It translates to CASSIGQGEAFF.

This clonotype has only a few counts. The chain is built from TRBV6-2 or TRBV6-3 and TRBJ2-7; 8 nucleotides agree with TRBD1. This CDR3 has 14 amino acids. V gave up 6 bases and J gave up 2 bases; unmatched junction bases: 6. CDR1 and CDR2 from the germline V gene are MNHEY and SVGEGT. CDR3 in DNA: TGTGCCAGCAGATGGAGACAGGGGCCCTACGAGCAGTACTTC. Residues: CASRWRQGPYEQYF.

This clonotype was recorded at least ten times. The V call is TRBV4-2, the J call TRBJ2-7; TRBD2 aligns across 8 bases. Per the germline V gene, CDR1 is LGHNA and CDR2 is YNFKEQ. The CDR3 has 17 amino acids. Trimming removed 1 base from V and 3 bases from J; junction bases left unmatched: 11. The CDR3 nucleotides are TGTGCCAGCAGCCAAGGGCTGGGCGGGAGGTTCCGCTACGAGCAGTACTTC. This translates into CASSQGLGGRFRYEQYF.

This clonotype appeared a few times. The chain links TRBV4-2 to TRBJ2-7; 9 bases are shared with TRBD2. Germline CDR1 is LGHNA and CDR2 is YNFKEQ. The V and J ends lost 4 bases and 3 bases, in that order; junction bases with no gene match: 10. The CDR3 spans 16 residues. CDR3 region: CASSPGLATVLYEQYF. Here the CDR3 DNA reads TGTGCCAGCAGCCCAGGACTAGCGACAGTCCTCTACGAGCAGTACTTC.

The chain carries TRBV10-3 and TRBJ2-7; 7 bases fit TRBD1. The CDR3 contains 13 residues. Germline-derived CDR1 and CDR2 are ENHRY and SYGVKD. The ends lost 4 bases at V and 5 bases at J; junction bases unmatched: 5. The CDR3 loop is CAISGQGGDEQYF. The CDR3 DNA follows: TGTGCCATCAGTGGACAGGGCGGAGACGAGCAGTACTTC.

In its sample, this clonotype was seen many times. V gene TRBV6-1 combines with J gene TRBJ2-1; 8 nucleotides align to TRBD1. Germline loops: CDR1 MNHNS, CDR2 SASEGT. This CDR3 is 14 amino acids long. J was trimmed by 8 bases and V by 6 bases; bases with no gene match: 9. The CDR3 DNA sequence: TGTGCCAGCAGCACTATGGGACAGGAAGATGAGCAGTTCTTC. Amino acids: CASSTMGQEDEQFF.

This clonotype was observed at least ten times. The genes are TRBV4-1 and TRBJ1-1; no firm D call. V was clipped by 5 bases and J by 10 bases, with 17 bases between them. This CDR3 contains 13 residues. Germline V gene sequence: CDR1 MGHRA, CDR2 YSYEKL. The DNA for the CDR3 is TGCGCCAGCAGCTCCCAGGAGGATGTTGGAGCTTTCTTT. This encodes CASSSQEDVGAFF.